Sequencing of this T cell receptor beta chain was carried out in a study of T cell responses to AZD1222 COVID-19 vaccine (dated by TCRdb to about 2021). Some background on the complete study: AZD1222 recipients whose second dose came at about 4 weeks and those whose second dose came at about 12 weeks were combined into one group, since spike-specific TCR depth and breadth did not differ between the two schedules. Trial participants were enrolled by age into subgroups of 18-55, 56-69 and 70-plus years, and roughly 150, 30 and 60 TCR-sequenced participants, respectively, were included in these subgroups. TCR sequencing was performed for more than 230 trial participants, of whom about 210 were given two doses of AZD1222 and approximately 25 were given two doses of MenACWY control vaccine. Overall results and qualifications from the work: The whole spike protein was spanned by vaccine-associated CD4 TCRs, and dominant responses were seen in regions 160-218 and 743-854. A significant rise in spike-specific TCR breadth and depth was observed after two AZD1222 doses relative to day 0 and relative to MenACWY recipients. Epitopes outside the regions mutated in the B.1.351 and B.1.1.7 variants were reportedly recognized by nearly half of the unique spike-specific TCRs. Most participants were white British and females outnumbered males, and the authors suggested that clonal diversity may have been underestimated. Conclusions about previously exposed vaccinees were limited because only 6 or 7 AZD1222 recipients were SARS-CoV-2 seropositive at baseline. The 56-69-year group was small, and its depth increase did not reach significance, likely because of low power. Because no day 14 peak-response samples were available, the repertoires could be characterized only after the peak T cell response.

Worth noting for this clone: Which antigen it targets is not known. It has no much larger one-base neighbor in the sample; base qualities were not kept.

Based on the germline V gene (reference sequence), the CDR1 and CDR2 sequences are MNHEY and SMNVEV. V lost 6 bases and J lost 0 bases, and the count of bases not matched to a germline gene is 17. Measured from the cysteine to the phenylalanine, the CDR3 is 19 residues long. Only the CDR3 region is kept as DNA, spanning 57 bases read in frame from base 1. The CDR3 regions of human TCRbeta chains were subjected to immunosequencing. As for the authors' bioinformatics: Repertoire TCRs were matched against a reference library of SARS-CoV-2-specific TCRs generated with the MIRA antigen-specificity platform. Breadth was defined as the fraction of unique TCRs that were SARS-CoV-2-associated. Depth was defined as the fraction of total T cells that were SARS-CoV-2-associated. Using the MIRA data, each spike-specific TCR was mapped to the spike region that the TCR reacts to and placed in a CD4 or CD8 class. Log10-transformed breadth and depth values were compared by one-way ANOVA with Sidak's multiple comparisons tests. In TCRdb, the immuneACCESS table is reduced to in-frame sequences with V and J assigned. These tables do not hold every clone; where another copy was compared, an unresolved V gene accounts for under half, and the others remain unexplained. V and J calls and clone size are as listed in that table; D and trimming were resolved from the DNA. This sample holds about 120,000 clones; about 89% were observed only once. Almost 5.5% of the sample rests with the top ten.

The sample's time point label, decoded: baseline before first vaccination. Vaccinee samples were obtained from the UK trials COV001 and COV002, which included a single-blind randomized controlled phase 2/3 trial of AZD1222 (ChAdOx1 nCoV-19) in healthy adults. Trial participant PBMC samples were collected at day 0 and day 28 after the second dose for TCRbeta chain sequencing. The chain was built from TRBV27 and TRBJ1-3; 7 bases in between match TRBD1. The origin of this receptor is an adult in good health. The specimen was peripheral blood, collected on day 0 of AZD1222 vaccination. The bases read TGTGCCAGCAGGCGCCAGGGGGGCAGGGGAAGGGCCTCTGGAAACACCATATATTTT. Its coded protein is CASRRQGGRGRASGNTIYF.